The source of this T cell receptor beta chain is a study of blood T cell repertoires in COVID-19. Study-level information: Donors in the United States, Italy and Spain gave samples during acute or convalescent COVID-19.

Using immunoSEQ multiplex PCR, the repertoire was profiled, and TCRdb retains in-frame clones only, with some absent. The table has more than 95,000 clones, 90% to 95% seen once; the top ten hold roughly 6%. CDR1 and CDR2 from the germline V gene are SGDLS and YYNGEE. There are 15 residues in the CDR3. The ends lost 7 bases at V and 2 bases at J; junction bases unmatched: 10. V and J are TRBV9 and TRBJ2-3; 7 positions match TRBD1. The TCR comes from a human donor in a cohort sampled during active COVID-19. Sequencing input: peripheral blood. CDR3 sequence reads: CASGPGQTSTDTQYF. CDR3 in DNA: TGTGCCAGCGGACCGGGACAGACTTCCACAGATACGCAGTATTTT.